Listed below are T cell receptor beta chains from one sample, sequenced in a study of T cell clonotyping in hematopoietic cell transplantation. The assay was immunoSEQ multiplex PCR, and TCRdb's table has in-frame clones only and misses some. Of some 11,000 clones listed, under 50% are singletons. What was sequenced was peripheral blood mononuclear cells. Source of these receptors: a man aged 45 to 65 in good health. Some clones in this sample may be carry-over from other donors' samples. Both conserved end residues are part of each CDR3. D genes are given only for firm matches. A clone size is listed for some rows: how often the clone was seen (once, few, many), or a class if it is expanded.

D	V	size	J	CDR3	DNA
NA	TRBV5-1	NA	TRBJ2-6	CASSPWGGAGANVLTF	TGCGCCAGCAGCCCTTGGGGCGGGGCTGGGGCCAACGTCCTGACTTTC
TRBD2	TRBV30	few	TRBJ2-7	CAWSRGGSYEQYF	TGTGCCTGGAGTCGGGGGGGCTCCTACGAGCAGTACTTC
NA	TRBV7-9	few	TRBJ2-2	CASSLSSTRTGELFF	TGTGCCAGCAGCCTCTCTAGCACGCGGACCGGGGAGCTGTTTTTT
TRBD1	TRBV6-1	NA	TRBJ2-7	CASSQDRVAYEQYF	TGTGCCAGCAGTCAGGACAGGGTAGCCTACGAGCAGTACTTC
TRBD2	TRBV30	once	TRBJ2-1	CAWGRGTGTSGRNTYNEQFF	TGTGCCTGGGGGAGGGGCACCGGGACTAGCGGGAGAAACACCTACAATGAGCAGTTCTTC
TRBD1	TRBV29-1	few	TRBJ2-3	CSVGQGARSDTQYF	TGCAGCGTGGGACAGGGGGCGCGGTCAGATACGCAGTATTTT
NA	TRBV6-1	NA	TRBJ1-5	CASSEAFDQPQHF	TGTGCCAGCAGTGAAGCGTTCGATCAGCCCCAGCATTTT
NA	TRBV4-1	NA	TRBJ1-2	CASSGGTLDYTF	TGCGCCAGCAGCGGAGGTACATTGGACTACACCTTC
TRBD2	TRBV6-5	NA	TRBJ2-1	CASSATAGAHEQFF	TGTGCCAGCAGTGCCACAGCGGGAGCTCATGAGCAGTTCTTC
TRBD2	TRBV11-2	NA	TRBJ2-1	CASSLGTSGGLRDEQFF	TGTGCCAGCAGCCTAGGGACTAGCGGGGGGCTACGGGATGAGCAGTTCTTC
NA	TRBV7-6	NA	TRBJ1-4	CASSPTTNEKLFF	TGTGCCAGCAGCCCTACAACTAATGAAAAACTGTTTTTT
TRBD1	TRBV29-1	NA	TRBJ1-1	CSVEATGVTEAFF	TGCAGCGTTGAGGCGACAGGGGTGACTGAAGCTTTCTTT
TRBD1	TRBV6-5	NA	TRBJ1-1	CASSYSWTGNTEAFF	TGTGCCAGCAGTTACTCGTGGACAGGGAACACTGAAGCTTTCTTT
TRBD1	TRBV6-1	NA	TRBJ1-2	CASSPEGAANYGYTF	TGTGCCAGCAGCCCTGAGGGGGCGGCTAACTATGGCTACACCTTC
NA	TRBV4-1	NA	TRBJ2-2	CASSHMPGELFF	TGCGCCAGCAGCCATATGCCCGGGGAGCTGTTTTTT
NA	TRBV4-2	NA	TRBJ2-7	CASSQGEGGSYEQYF	TGTGCCAGCAGCCAAGGAGAGGGGGGGTCCTACGAGCAGTACTTC
NA	TRBV7-6	NA	TRBJ2-5	CASSLGTLWGPDETQYF	TGTGCCAGCAGCTTAGGGACCTTATGGGGCCCCGACGAGACCCAGTACTTC
TRBD1	TRBV28	once	TRBJ1-6	CASSLSGTVHSPLHF	TGTGCCAGCAGTTTATCGGGGACAGTGCATTCACCCCTCCACTTT
NA	TRBV6-1	NA	TRBJ2-7	CASNRDPATYEQYF	TGTGCCAGCAATCGGGATCCGGCGACTTACGAGCAGTACTTC
NA	TRBV28	NA	TRBJ1-5	CASSFINQPQHF	TGTGCCAGCAGTTTCATCAATCAGCCCCAGCATTTT
NA	TRBV30	NA	TRBJ1-2	CAWSVDTGYGYTF	TGTGCCTGGAGTGTCGACACGGGGTATGGCTACACCTTC
TRBD1	TRBV11-2	NA	TRBJ2-7	CASSPIRDRSNEQYF	TGTGCCAGCAGCCCGATCCGGGACAGGTCTAACGAGCAGTACTTC
TRBD2	TRBV27	NA	TRBJ2-1	CASSLSRTSGRSSYNEQFF	TGTGCCAGCAGTTTATCACGGACTAGCGGGAGGAGCTCCTACAATGAGCAGTTCTTC